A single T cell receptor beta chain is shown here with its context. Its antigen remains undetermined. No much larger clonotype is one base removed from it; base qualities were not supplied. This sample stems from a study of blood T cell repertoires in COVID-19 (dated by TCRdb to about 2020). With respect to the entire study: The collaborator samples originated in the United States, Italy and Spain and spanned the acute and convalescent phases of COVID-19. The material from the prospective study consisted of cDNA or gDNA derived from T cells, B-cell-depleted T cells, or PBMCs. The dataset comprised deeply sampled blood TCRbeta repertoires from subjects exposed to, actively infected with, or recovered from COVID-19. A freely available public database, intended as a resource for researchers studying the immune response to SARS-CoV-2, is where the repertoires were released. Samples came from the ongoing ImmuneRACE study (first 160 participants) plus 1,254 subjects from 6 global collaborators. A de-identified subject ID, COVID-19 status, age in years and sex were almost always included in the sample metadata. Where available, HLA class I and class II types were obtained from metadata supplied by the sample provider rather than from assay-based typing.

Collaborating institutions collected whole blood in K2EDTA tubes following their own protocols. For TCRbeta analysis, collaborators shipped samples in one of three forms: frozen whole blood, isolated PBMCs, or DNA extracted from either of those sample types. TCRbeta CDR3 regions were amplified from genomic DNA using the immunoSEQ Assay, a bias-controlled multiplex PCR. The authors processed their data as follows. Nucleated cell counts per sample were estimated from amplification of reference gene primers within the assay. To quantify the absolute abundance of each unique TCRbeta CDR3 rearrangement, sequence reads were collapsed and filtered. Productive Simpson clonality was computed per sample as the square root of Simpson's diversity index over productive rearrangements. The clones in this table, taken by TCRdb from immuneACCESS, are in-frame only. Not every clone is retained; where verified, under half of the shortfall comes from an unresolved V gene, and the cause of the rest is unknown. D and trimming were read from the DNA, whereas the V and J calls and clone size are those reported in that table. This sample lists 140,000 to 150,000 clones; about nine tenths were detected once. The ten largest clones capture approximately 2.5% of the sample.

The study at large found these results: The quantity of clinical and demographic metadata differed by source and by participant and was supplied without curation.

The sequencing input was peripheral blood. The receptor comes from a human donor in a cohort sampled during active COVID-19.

CDR3 protein: CSVEDSAYEQYF. The base sequence is TGCAGCGTTGAAGATTCCGCCTACGAGCAGTACTTC. This chain joins TRBV29-1 to TRBJ2-7; the D gene is not confidently resolved. The trim is 0 bases for V and 2 bases for J, with a gap of 5 bases between the germline ends. Measured from the cysteine to the phenylalanine, the CDR3 is 12 residues long. Just the 36-base CDR3 DNA is kept, in frame starting at base 1. The germline V gene gives CDR1 as SQVTM and CDR2 as ANQGSEA.